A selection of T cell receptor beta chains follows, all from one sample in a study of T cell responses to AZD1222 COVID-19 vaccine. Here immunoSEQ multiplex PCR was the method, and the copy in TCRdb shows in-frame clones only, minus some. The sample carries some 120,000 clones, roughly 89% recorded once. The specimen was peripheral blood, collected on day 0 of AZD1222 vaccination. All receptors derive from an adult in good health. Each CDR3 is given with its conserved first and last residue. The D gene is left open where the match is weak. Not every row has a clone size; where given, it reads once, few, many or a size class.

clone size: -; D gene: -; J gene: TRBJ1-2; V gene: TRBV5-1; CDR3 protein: CASSAGAGNGYTF; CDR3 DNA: TGCGCCAGCAGCGCCGGGGCAGGGAATGGCTACACCTTC
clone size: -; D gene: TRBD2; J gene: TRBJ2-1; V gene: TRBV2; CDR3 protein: CASSGERGTYNEQFF; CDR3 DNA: TGTGCCAGCAGTGGCGAGCGGGGGACCTACAATGAGCAGTTCTTC
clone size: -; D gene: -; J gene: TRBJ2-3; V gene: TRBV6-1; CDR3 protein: CASSEALRGVSDTQYF; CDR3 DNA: TGTGCCAGCAGTGAAGCGCTGCGCGGGGTGTCGGATACGCAGTATTTT
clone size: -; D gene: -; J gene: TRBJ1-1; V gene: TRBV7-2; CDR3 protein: CASSLGWEEAEAFF; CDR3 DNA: TGTGCCAGCAGCTTAGGTTGGGAGGAGGCTGAAGCTTTCTTT
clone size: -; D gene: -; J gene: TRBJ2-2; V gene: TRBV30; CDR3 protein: CAWIQGRTGELFF; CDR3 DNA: TGTGCCTGGATACAGGGCCGGACCGGGGAGCTGTTTTTT
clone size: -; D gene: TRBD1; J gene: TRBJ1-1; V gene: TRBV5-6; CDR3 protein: CASSAGTGVNTEAFF; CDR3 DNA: TGTGCCAGCAGCGCGGGGACAGGAGTGAACACTGAAGCTTTCTTT
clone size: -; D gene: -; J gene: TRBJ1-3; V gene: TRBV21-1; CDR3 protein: CASSNRVSSGNTIYF; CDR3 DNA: TGTGCCAGCAGCAACAGGGTATCATCTGGAAACACCATATATTTT
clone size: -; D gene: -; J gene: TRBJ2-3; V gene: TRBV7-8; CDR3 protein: CASSLRGPDTQYF; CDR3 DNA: TGTGCCAGCAGCTTACGGGGCCCCGATACGCAGTATTTT
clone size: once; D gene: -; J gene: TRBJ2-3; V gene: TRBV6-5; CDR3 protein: CASTTEGTDTQYF; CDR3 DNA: TGTGCCAGCACCACGGAGGGCACAGATACGCAGTATTTT
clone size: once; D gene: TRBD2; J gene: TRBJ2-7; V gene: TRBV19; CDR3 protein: CASSVGLAGTYEQYF; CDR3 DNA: TGTGCCAGTAGTGTGGGACTAGCGGGCACCTACGAGCAGTACTTC
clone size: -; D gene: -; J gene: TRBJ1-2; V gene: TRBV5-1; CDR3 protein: CASSLDEITRGTYGYTF; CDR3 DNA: TGCGCCAGCAGCTTGGATGAGATAACAAGGGGAACCTATGGCTACACCTTC
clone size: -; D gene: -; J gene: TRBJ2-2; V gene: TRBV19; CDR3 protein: CASSIPVGTGELFF; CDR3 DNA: TGTGCCAGTAGTATTCCTGTGGGGACCGGGGAGCTGTTTTTT
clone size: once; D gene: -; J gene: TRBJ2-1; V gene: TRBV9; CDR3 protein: CASSVGVNNEQFF; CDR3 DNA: TGTGCCAGCAGCGTAGGAGTCAACAATGAGCAGTTCTTC
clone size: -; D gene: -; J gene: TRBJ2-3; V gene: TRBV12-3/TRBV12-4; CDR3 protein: CALGRSLGDTQYF; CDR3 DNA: TGTGCCCTGGGGAGGTCCCTCGGGGATACGCAGTATTTT
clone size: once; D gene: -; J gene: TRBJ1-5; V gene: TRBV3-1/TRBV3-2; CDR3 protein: CASSQGVSANQPQHF; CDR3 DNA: TGTGCCAGCAGCCAGGGGGTCTCGGCGAATCAGCCCCAGCATTTT
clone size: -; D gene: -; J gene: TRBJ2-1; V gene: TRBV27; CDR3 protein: CASSLSVAAPYNEQFF; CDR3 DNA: TGTGCCAGCAGTTTATCGGTAGCGGCCCCCTACAATGAGCAGTTCTTC
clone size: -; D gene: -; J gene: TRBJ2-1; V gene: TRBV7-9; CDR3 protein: CASSSPPGNEQFF; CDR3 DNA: TGTGCCAGCAGCTCCCCTCCCGGCAATGAGCAGTTCTTC
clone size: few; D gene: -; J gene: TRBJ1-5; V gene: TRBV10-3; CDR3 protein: CAINDRPGNQPQHF; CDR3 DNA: TGTGCCATCAATGACAGGCCTGGCAATCAGCCCCAGCATTTT
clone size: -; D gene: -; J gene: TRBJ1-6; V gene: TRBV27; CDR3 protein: CASSGPMSNSPLHF; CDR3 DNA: TGTGCCAGCAGTGGGCCCATGTCTAATTCACCCCTCCACTTT
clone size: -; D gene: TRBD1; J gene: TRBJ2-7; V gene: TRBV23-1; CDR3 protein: CASSHWDLGDRMTYEQYF; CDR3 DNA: TGCGCCAGCAGTCATTGGGACCTAGGGGACAGGATGACCTACGAGCAGTACTTC
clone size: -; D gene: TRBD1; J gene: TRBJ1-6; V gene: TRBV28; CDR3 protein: CASTTGQGNSPLHF; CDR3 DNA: TGTGCCAGCACCACGGGACAGGGTAATTCACCCCTCCACTTT
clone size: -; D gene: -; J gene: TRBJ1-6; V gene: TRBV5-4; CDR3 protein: CASSSGDSPLHF; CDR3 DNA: TGTGCCAGCAGCTCAGGGGATTCACCCCTCCACTTT
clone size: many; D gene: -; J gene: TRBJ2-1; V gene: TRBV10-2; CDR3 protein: CASSELRGSGEQFF; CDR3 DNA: TGCGCCAGCAGTGAGCTCCGAGGGTCGGGTGAGCAGTTCTTC
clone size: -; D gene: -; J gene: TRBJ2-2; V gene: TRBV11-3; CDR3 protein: CASSTPGSIGELFF; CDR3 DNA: TGTGCCAGCAGCACCCCTGGCAGCATCGGGGAGCTGTTTTTT
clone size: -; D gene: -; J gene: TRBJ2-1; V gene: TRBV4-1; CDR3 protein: CASSQAPTARIFF; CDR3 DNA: TGCGCCAGCAGCCAAGCCCCGACAGCCCGTATCTTCTTC
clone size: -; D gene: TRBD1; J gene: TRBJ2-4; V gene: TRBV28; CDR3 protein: CASSQTTGPNIQYF; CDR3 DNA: TGTGCCAGCAGCCAAACGACAGGGCCCAACATTCAGTACTTC
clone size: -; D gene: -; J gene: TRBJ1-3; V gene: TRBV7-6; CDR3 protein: CASSSAGGNTIYF; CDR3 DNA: TGTGCCAGCAGCTCGGCCGGTGGAAACACCATATATTTT
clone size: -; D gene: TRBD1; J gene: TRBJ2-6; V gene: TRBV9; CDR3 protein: CASSVSQGAPGANVLTF; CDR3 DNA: TGTGCCAGCAGCGTCTCACAGGGGGCGCCTGGGGCCAACGTCCTGACTTTC
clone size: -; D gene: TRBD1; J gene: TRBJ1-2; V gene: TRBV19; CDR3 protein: CASSHDRGSSYAF; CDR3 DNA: TGTGCCAGTAGTCATGACAGGGGCAGCTCTTACGCCTTC
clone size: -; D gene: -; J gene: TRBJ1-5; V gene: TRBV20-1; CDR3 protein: CSARVGQPQHF; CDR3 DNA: TGCAGTGCTAGAGTGGGTCAGCCCCAGCATTTT
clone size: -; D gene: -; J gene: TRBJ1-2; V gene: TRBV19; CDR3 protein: CASSKQGNYGYTF; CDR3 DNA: TGTGCCAGTAGTAAACAGGGAAACTATGGCTACACCTTC
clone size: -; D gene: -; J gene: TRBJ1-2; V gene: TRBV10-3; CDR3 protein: CAIKGEGRVPNYGYTF; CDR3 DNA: TGTGCCATCAAGGGGGAGGGCAGGGTTCCTAACTATGGCTACACCTTC
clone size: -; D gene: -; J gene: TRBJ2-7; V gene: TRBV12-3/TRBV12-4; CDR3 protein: CASRLDGSYEQYF; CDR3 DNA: TGTGCCAGCAGACTGGACGGAAGCTACGAGCAGTACTTC
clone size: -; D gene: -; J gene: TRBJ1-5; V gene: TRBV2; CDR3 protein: CASSDGNQPQHF; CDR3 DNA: TGTGCCAGCAGTGACGGCAATCAGCCCCAGCATTTT
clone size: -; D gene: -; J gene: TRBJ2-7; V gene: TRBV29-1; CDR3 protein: CSVGAGEGVEQYF; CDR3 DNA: TGCAGCGTTGGTGCAGGCGAAGGGGTCGAGCAGTACTTC